This T cell receptor beta chain was sequenced during a study of T cell responses to AZD1222 COVID-19 vaccine. Sequenced by immunoSEQ multiplex PCR; TCRdb stores in-frame clones only, minus some. The table has some 150,000 clones, roughly 94% seen once; the top ten hold roughly 4.5%. The germline V gene encodes CDR1 SGHVS and CDR2 FNYEAQ. Germline trimming cut 3 bases from V and 6 bases from J; bases unmatched to any gene: 10. The CDR3 sequence is 15 residues long. This clone was seen a handful of times. The sequencing used peripheral blood, collected on day 0 of MenACWY control vaccination. The chain employs TRBV7-6 and TRBJ2-7; 8 bases align to TRBD2. This clonotype originated in an adult in good health. The CDR3 spells CASSFVSGRGVEQYF. For the CDR3, the DNA is TGTGCCAGCAGCTTCGTCAGCGGGAGAGGGGTCGAGCAGTACTTC.